This TCR beta chain was found in a study of cytomegalovirus exposure and HLA in healthy donors (dated by TCRdb to about 2017). The study in broad terms: In an earlier analysis of 587 of the donors, about 260 Gb of sequence data and approximately 100 million unique TCR beta sequences from about 179 million T cells were reported. About 300 gigabases of sequencing data and approximately 85 million unique TCR sequences were included in an early release covering over 600 HLA-typed donors. The genetic ancestry cluster associated with self-reported Caucasian donors included about 84% of the approximately 430 genotyped donors. The study aimed to test whether signatures of past pathogen exposure could be identified by cataloging public T cell receptors. The study profiled the T cell repertoires of about 640 subjects by immunosequencing and related them to cytomegalovirus serostatus. A separate validation cohort of 100 to 150 different subjects was used in addition to the 666-subject first cohort. The study combined high-throughput TCR immunosequencing, statistical association of individual TCRs with disease status, and machine learning to predict cytomegalovirus infection status. In a later analysis, previously published TCR beta repertoires from more than 500 donors were re-analyzed and high-resolution HLA genotyping was added so that TCR occurrence patterns could be studied. In the later analysis, no new phenotypic data were used to find candidate immune exposures; instead, reliance was placed on TCR beta sequences and their occurrence across donors. In an earlier analysis of 587 of the donors, high-throughput TCR beta sequencing was used to judge whether each TCR beta V gene segment behaved as functional or pseudogenic. Donor age, sex, ethnicity and CMV serostatus were collected together with the repertoire data. A later genetic analysis used genome-wide SNP genotypes for about 60% of the roughly 700 donors, treating that subset as a discovery cohort. All discovery cohort repertoires had been generated on a single sequencing platform. Class I and class II HLA loci were covered by the typing at four-digit resolution. The number of typed donors differed by locus: about 620-630 for A, B, C, DRB1 and DQB1; approximately 520 for DQA1; 606 for DPA1; and some 430 for DPB1. Because of strong linkage in the cohort, five DR-DQ haplotypes were treated as single units for association and clustering. Among roughly 400 genotyped donors of the cohort, an average of about 220,000 unique TCR beta nucleotide sequences was sequenced per donor, of which about 18% were non-productive. The investigation overall reported the following: Compared with equally common non-associated chains, HLA-associated TCR beta chains in a later analysis were more clonally expanded and had lower generation probabilities. The classifier was reported to diagnose cytomegalovirus status with high specificity and sensitivity in both the original and validation cohorts. In a later analysis, about 17,000 TCR beta sequences were associated with specific HLA alleles at a false discovery rate of 0.05. In a later analysis, TCR association rates were found to vary across HLA loci, with the most associated TCRs seen for DRB1 alleles and the fewest for HLA-C alleles. Only TCR beta chains were sequenced in this cohort, and the absence of alpha or paired-chain data limited detectable features. In an earlier analysis of some 500 of the donors, most TCR beta V segments appeared in productive rearrangements about 87% or about 30% of the time, broadly matching IMGT annotations. A later genetic analysis associated a missense DCLRE1C variant with V-gene and J-gene trimming of TCR beta chains, and an independent cohort replicated the association. Assigning TCR associations to individual alleles was difficult when HLA alleles, especially DR and DQ, strongly co-occurred. A further reported finding was that TCR beta sequences accurately predicted the HLA-A and HLA-B alleles for most subjects in the first cohort. Across donors, most TCR sequences were observed very rarely, whereas some public TCRs were present in many individuals. In a later analysis, most CMV-associated TCR beta chains were found to appear HLA-restricted, with HLA associations seemingly driven largely by CMV exposure. Because counts were too low, about 15 rarely observed V segments, including chromosome 9 orphons, were left out of the earlier analysis of over 550 of the donors. Correlated functional status among segregating V segments might be attributable to linkage disequilibrium, but an unknown experimental factor could not be ruled out. A few of the identified cytomegalovirus-associated TCR beta chains were confirmed in vitro to be specific for cytomegalovirus antigens. Roughly uniform sequencing depth across donors was assumed in presence/absence analyses, although this assumption may not hold. Immune exposure information for the cohort was limited to CMV serostatus. A later genetic analysis reported fewer N-insertions in productive TCRs among donors in an Asian-associated ancestry cluster than the approximately 670-donor mean. Several of the top co-occurrence clusters appeared to be linked to parvovirus B19, influenza, CMV and Epstein-Barr virus, according to a later analysis. Some IMGT-functional V segments, including TRBV6-2 and TRBV6-3, could not be distinguished by the 87-base-pair reads and were therefore excluded. Because HLA typing was unavailable for some donors at each locus, only the typed subset was used in association tests. A cluster of highly shared sequence variants was judged likely to be a technical artifact of the sequencing pipeline. It was suggested by the authors that the approach could potentially be generalized to other disease states and immunological phenotypes. In the study, around 150 TCR beta chains were listed as associated with cytomegalovirus.

Library creation used the immunoSEQ multiplex PCR assay. For the multiplex PCR, a mixture combining 60 forward primers for TCR Vbeta segments and 13 reverse primers for TCR Jbeta segments was used. The CDR3 region of rearranged TCR beta genes was amplified from genomic DNA by a multiplex PCR assay. On the Illumina HiSeq System, the amplified TCR beta libraries were sequenced as 87-base-pair reads. As for the authors' bioinformatics: Across the roughly 670 repertoires, a later analysis counted roughly 84 million unique TCR beta chains, roughly 11 million of which were shared by at least two donors. To remove PCR and sequencing errors, raw reads were error-corrected and collapsed into unique sequences using a nearest-neighbor algorithm that merged closely related sequences. CDR3 sequences were aligned to IMGT reference sequences to assign V, D and J gene segments. For a sequence to be retained, a match of at least six nucleotides was required to both a V gene segment and a J gene segment. A rearrangement was called productive if the CDR3 had no stop codons and remained in frame with V and J, and every other rearrangement was called non-productive. Following IMGT convention, CDR3 was defined as the stretch from the second conserved V-encoded cysteine up to the conserved J-encoded phenylalanine. In an earlier analysis of 500 to 650 of the donors, sequences lacking an unambiguous match to a single V gene segment were excluded. An earlier analysis of fewer than 750 of the donors classified V segments as functional when productive rearrangements were above 56.7% and as segregating when the standard deviation between donors was above 5%. A statistical classification framework was developed to diagnose cytomegalovirus status using the catalog of TCR beta chain sequences. In a later analysis, TCR nucleotide sequences were compared against IMGT/GENE-DB human TR gene sequences so that V and J genes could be assigned. The TCRdist pipeline was used in a later analysis to assign CDR3 sequences and most-parsimonious VDJ recombination scenarios. In a later analysis, every TCR beta chain was defined by the combination of its CDR3 amino acid sequence and its V-gene family, and reads without a unique V-gene family were dropped. In a later analysis, fewer than 600 highly shared, low-generation-probability nucleotide sequences were removed to address suspected cross-contamination and a sequencing artifact. For each public chain, a later analysis derived a clonal expansion index from normalized ranks of inferred template counts within each repertoire. A later analysis computed generation probabilities with a VDJ recombination model fitted to out-of-frame rearrangements, and checked the results against IGoR. A later analysis scored TCR-TCR, TCR-HLA and TCR-CMV co-occurrence with hypergeometric tests, applying a repertoire-size bias correction to TCR pairs. False discovery rates were estimated in a later analysis by permuting HLA or CMV assignments 20 times. In a later analysis, co-occurring TCRs were grouped using DBSCAN, and TCRdist sequence similarity was added for clustering within HLA-allele-positive subsets. Co-occurrence clustering excluded repertoires with fewer than 30,000 or more than 120,000 public chains, plus five with anomalous nucleotide sharing. TCRdb mirrors the immuneACCESS table, restricted to in-frame sequences. Some clones are absent from its copies; in checked studies, under half trace to an unresolved V gene, and the reason for the others is unknown. Clonal size and the V and J genes are those of that table, whereas D and trimming came from the DNA. The sample has over 60,000 clones on record, around 75% of them singletons. The biggest ten clones account for roughly 12% of the sample.

In regard to this clone: The antigen this receptor binds is unknown. Per-base qualities were not stored, and no clone one base away is much larger.

A distance of 6 bases separates the germline ends of V and J, which lose 1 base and 3 bases respectively. Per the germline V gene, KGHSH is the CDR1 and LQKENI is the CDR2. The CDR3 numbers 13 residues from cysteine through phenylalanine. CDR3 DNA is the only sequence kept; it has 39 bases, read in frame from the first base. The cohort comprised under 700 healthy bone marrow donors. All cohort members were sampled while nominally healthy, although unrecorded immune exposures were likely present. The donor tested CMV seronegative and was one of the 352 seronegative cohort members. A peripheral blood sample was collected from each donor, and TCR beta sequencing was performed on peripheral blood mononuclear cells. The Qiagen DNeasy Blood Extraction Kit was used to extract genomic DNA from the blood cell samples.

In this chain, TRBV18 is recombined with TRBJ1-1; a confident D gene designation cannot be given. Material: PBMCs. This sequence originates from a man aged 65-85 years in good health and CMV-seronegative. The CDR3 corresponds to CASSPLVDTEAFF. The DNA is TGTGCCAGCTCACCACTAGTCGACACTGAAGCTTTCTTT.